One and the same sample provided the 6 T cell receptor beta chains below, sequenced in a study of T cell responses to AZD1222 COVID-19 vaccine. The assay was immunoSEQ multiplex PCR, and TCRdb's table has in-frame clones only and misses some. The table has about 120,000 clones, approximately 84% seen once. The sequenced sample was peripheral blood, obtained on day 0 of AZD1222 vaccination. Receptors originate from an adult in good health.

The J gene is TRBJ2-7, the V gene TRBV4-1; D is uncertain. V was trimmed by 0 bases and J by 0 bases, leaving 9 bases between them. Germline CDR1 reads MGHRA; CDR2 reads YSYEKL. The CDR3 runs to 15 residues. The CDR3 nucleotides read TGCGCCAGCAGCCAAGAGGCCGGAACCTCCTACGAGCAGTACTTC. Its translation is CASSQEAGTSYEQYF.

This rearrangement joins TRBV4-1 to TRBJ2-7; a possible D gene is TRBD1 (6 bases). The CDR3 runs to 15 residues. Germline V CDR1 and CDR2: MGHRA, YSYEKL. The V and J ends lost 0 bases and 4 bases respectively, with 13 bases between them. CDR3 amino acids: CASSQDLWDTYEQYF. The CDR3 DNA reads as TGCGCCAGCAGCCAAGATCTGTGGGACACTTACGAGCAGTACTTC.

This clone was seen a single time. The CDR3 DNA sequence: TGCGCCAGCAGCTCCGGGACTAGCGGAGACACAGATACGCAGTATTTT. It yields the protein CASSSGTSGDTDTQYF. The chain carries TRBV5-1 and TRBJ2-3; 11 bases are a match to TRBD2. CDR1 SGHRS and CDR2 YFSETQ come from the germline V gene. V lost 3 bases and J lost 2; bases outside the gene matches: 5. The CDR3 length is 16 residues. Full variable domain (rest looked up from reference TRBV5-1 and TRBJ2-3): KAGVTQTPRYLIKTRGQQVTLSCSPISGHRSVSWYQQTPGQGLQFLFEYFSETQRNKGNFPGRFSGRQFSNSRSEMNVSTLELGDSALYLCASSSGTSGDTDTQYFGPGTRLTVL.

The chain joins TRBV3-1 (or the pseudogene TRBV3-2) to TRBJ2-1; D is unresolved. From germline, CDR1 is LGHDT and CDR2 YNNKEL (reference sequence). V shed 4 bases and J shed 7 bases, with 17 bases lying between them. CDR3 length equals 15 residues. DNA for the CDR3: TGTGCCAGCAGCCCCTCCCTGCAAAGGGTTAATGAGCAGTTCTTC. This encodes CASSPSLQRVNEQFF.

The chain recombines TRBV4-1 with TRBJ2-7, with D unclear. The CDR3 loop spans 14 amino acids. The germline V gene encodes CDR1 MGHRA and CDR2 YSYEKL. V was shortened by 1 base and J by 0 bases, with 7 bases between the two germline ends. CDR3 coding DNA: TGCGCCAGCAGCCAAGGTTCCAGCTCCTACGAGCAGTACTTC. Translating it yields CASSQGSSSYEQYF.

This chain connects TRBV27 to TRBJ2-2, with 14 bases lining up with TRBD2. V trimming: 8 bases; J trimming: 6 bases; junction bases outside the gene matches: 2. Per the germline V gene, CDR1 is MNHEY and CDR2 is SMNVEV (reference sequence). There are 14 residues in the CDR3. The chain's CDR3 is CASWTSGRSGELFF. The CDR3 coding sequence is TGTGCCAGCTGGACTAGCGGGAGGTCCGGGGAGCTGTTTTTT.